The sequence of this T cell receptor beta chain was determined in a study of regulatory T cells in long-lasting Graves disease. The time point here: newly diagnosed GD, antithyroid drugs for less than 3 months. With RNA extracted from PBMCs as input, the TCR library was made. An endocrinology department located in Xi'an, China, was where the patients came from. As concerns this clonotype: Its antigen is as yet unknown.

The V gene lost 5 bases and the J gene lost 3 bases, with 13 bases spanning the gap. Germline CDR1 reads SGHTA; CDR2 reads FQGNSA. There are 14 residues in the CDR3. CDR3 regions were amplified by Arm-PCR using iRepertoire HTBI primers to build TCR beta libraries. TCRdb independently ran MiXCR on the multiplex PCR reads; one entry per CDR3 protein. The sample has 580,000 or so distinct CDR3 sequences, approximately 16% seen once. Study-level findings and limits: Favoring TRBV28, TRBJ1-2 and TRBJ2-5 was a feature seen in persistent disease.

Another study also made use of these data, one on T cells in Graves' hyperthyroidism and ophthalmopathy. According to that study: The study used the HTBI primer set for a first-round RT-PCR of the TCR CDR3. A median around six months before onset, the model predicted ophthalmopathy.

This sequence joins TRBV7-2 and TRBJ1-2, with unresolved D. The specimen comprised peripheral blood mononuclear cells (PBMCs), sampled at new diagnosis, from a patient treated with antithyroid drugs. This receptor was identified in a man in his late teens or twenties with Graves disease. CDR3 amino acids: CASSRAQIYYGYTF. CDR3 nucleotides: TGTGCCAGCAGCCGGGCCCAGATCTACTATGGCTACACCTTC.